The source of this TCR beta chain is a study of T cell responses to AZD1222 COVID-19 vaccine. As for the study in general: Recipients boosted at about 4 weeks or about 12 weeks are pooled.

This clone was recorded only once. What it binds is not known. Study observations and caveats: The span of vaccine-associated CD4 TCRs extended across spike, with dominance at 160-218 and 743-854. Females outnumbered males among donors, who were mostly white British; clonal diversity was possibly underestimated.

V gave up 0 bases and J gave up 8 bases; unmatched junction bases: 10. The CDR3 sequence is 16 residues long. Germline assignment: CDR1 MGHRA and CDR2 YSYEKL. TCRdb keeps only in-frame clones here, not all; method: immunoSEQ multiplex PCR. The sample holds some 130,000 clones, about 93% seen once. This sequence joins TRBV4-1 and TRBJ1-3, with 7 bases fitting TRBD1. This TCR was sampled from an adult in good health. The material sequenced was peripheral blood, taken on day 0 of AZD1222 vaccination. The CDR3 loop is CASSQEGLGGEDTIYF. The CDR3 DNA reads TGCGCCAGCAGCCAAGAGGGTTTAGGGGGCGAAGACACCATATATTTT.